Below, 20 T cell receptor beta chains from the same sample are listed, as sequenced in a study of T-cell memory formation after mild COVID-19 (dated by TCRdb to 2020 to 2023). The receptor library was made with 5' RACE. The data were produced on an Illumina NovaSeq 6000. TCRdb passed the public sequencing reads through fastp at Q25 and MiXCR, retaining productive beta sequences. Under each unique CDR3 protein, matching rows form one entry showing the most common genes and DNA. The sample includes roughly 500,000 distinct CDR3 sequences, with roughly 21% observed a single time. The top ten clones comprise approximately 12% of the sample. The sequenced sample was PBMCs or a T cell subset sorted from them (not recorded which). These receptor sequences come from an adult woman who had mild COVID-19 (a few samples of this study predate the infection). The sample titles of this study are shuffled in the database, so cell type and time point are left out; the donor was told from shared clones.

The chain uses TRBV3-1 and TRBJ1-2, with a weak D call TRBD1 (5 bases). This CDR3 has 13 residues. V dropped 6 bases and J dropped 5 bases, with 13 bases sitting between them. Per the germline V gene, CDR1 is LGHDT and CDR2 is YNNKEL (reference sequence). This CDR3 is CASSKGLSYGYTF. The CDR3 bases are TGTGCCAGCAGTAAGGGACTAAGTTATGGCTACACCTTC. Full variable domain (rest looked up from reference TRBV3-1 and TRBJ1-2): DTAVSQTPKYLVTQMGNDKSIKCEQNLGHDTMYWYKQDSKKFLKIMFSYNNKELIINETVPNRFSPKSPDKAHLNLHINSLELGDSAVYFCASSKGLSYGYTFGSGTRLTVV.

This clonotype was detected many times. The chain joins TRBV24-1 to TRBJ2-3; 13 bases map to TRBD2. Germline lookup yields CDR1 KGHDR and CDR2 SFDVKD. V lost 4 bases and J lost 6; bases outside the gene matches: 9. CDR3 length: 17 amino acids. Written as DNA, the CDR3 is TGTGCCACCAGTGACGCGGGACTAGCGGGACCGACCGATACGCAGTATTTT. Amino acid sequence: CATSDAGLAGPTDTQYF.

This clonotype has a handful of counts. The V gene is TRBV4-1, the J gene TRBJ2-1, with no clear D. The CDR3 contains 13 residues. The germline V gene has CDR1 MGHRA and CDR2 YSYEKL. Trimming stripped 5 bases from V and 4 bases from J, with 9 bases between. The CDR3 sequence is CASSASVYNEQFF. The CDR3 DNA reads TGCGCCAGCAGCGCGTCCGTATACAATGAGCAGTTCTTC.

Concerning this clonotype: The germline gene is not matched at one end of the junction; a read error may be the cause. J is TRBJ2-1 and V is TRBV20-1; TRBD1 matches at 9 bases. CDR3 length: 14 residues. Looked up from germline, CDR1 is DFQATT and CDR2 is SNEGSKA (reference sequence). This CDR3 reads CSERTGGAYDEQFF. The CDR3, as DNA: TGCAGTGAACGCACAGGGGGCGCCTACGATGAGCAGTTCTTC.

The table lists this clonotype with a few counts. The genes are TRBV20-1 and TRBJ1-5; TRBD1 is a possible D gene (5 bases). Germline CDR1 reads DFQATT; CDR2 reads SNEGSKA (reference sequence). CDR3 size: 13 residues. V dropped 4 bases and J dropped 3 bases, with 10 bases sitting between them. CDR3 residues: CSAKDSHNQPQHF. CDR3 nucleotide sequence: TGCAGTGCTAAAGACAGCCACAATCAGCCCCAGCATTTT.

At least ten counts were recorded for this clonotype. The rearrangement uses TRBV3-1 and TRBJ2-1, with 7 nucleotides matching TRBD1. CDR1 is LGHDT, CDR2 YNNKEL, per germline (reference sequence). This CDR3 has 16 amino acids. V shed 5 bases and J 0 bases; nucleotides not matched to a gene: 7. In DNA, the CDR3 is TGTGCCAGCAGCTCCAGACAGGGTGACTCCTACAATGAGCAGTTCTTC. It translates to CASSSRQGDSYNEQFF.

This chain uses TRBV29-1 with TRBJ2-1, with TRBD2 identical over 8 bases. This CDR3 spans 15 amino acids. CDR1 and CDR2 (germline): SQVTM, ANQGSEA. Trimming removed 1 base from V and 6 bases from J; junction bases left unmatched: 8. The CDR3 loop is CSVEGTSPPGNEQFF. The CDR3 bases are TGCAGCGTTGAAGGGACTAGCCCTCCGGGCAATGAGCAGTTCTTC.

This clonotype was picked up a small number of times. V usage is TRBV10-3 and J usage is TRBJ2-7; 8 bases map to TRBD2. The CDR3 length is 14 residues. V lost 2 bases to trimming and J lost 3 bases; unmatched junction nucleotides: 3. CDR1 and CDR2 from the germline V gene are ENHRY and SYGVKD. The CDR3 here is CAISEGSGIYEQYF. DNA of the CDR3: TGTGCCATCAGTGAGGGTAGCGGGATCTACGAGCAGTACTTC.

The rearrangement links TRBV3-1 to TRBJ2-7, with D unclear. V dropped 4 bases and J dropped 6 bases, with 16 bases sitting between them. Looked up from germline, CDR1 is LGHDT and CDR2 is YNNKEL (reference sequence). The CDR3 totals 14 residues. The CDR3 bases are TGTGCCAGCAGCCGGCTCCGTCGAGATTCCGAGCAGTACTTC. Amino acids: CASSRLRRDSEQYF.

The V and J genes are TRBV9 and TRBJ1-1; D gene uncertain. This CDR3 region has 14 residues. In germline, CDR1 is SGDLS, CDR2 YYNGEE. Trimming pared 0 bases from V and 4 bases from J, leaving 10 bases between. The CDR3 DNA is TGTGCCAGCAGCGTAGATGGCGGAAGCACTGAAGCTTTCTTT. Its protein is CASSVDGGSTEAFF.

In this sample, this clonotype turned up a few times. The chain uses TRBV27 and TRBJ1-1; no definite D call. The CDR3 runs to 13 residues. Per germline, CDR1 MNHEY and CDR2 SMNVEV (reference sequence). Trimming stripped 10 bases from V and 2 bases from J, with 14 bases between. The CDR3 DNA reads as TGTGCCACTTGGCGGGGAGGCAACACTGAAGCTTTCTTT. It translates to CATWRGGNTEAFF.

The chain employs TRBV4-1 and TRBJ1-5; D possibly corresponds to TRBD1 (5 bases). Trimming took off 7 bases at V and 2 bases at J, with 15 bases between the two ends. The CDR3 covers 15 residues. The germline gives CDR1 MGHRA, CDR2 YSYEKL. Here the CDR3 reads CASTLGAEGNQPQHF. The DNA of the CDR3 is TGCGCCAGCACCCTAGGGGCAGAGGGCAATCAGCCCCAGCATTTT.

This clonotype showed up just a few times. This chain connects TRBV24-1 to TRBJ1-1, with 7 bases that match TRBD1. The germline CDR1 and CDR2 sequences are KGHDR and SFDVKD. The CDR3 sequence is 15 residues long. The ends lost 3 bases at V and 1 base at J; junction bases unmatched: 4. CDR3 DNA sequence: TGTGCCACCAGTGATCCGGGACAGCAGAACACTGAAGCTTTCTTT. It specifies CATSDPGQQNTEAFF.

The CDR3 bases are TGTGCCAGCAGTTCCCTAACTAGCTTAAGTGAGCAGTTCTTC. Protein: CASSSLTSLSEQFF. V is TRBV27 and J is TRBJ2-1; perhaps TRBD2 as D (6 bases). Germline-derived CDR1 and CDR2 are MNHEY and SMNVEV (reference sequence). The CDR3 is made up of 14 amino acids. Trimming cost V 4 bases and J 9 bases, with 16 bases left between them.

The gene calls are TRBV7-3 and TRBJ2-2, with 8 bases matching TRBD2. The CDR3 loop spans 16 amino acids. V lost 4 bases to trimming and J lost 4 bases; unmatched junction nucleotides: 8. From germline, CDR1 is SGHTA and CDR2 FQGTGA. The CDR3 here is CASSYAAGTSTGELFF. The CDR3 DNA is TGTGCCAGCAGCTACGCTGCCGGGACTAGCACCGGGGAGCTGTTTTTT. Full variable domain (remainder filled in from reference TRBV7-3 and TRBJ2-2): GAGVSQTPSNKVTEKGKYVELRCDPISGHTALYWYRQSLGQGPEFLIYFQGTGAADDSGLPNDRFFAVRPEGSVSTLKIQRTERGDSAVYLCASSYAAGTSTGELFFGEGSRLTVL.

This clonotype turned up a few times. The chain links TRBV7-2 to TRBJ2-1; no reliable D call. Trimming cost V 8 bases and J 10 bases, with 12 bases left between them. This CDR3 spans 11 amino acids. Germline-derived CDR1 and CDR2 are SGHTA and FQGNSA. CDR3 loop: CASRQAKEQFF. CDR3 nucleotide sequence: TGTGCCAGCCGGCAGGCGAAGGAGCAGTTCTTC. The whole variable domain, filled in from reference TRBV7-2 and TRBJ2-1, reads GAGVSQSPSNKVTEKGKDVELRCDPISGHTALYWYRQSLGQGLEFLIYFQGNSAPDKSGLPSDRFSAERTGGSVSTLTIQRTQQEDSAVYLCASRQAKEQFFGPGTRLTVL.

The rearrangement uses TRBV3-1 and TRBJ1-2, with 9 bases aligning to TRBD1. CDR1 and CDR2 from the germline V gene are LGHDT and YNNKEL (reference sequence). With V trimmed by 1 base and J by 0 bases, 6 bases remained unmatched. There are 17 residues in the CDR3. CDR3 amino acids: CASSQVAGTGSNYGYTF. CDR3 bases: TGTGCCAGCAGCCAAGTCGCCGGGACAGGGTCTAACTATGGCTACACCTTC. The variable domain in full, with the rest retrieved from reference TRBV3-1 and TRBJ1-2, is DTAVSQTPKYLVTQMGNDKSIKCEQNLGHDTMYWYKQDSKKFLKIMFSYNNKELIINETVPNRFSPKSPDKAHLNLHINSLELGDSAVYFCASSQVAGTGSNYGYTFGSGTRLTVV.

The CDR3 is CASSLPGELEQYF. CDR3 sequence (DNA): TGCGCCAGCAGCCTTCCGGGAGAACTCGAGCAGTACTTC. The rearrangement joins TRBV4-1 to TRBJ2-7, with D possibly being TRBD2 (6 bases). Germline assignment: CDR1 MGHRA and CDR2 YSYEKL. V was pared by 4 bases and J by 6 bases, with 13 bases between. The CDR3 sequence is 13 residues long.

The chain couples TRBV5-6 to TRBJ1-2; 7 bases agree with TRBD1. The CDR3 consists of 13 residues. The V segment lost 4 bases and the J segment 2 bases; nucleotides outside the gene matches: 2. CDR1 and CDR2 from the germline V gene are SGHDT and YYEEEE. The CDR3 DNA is TGTGCCAGCAGCGGCAGGGGGAACTATGGCTACACCTTC. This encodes CASSGRGNYGYTF.

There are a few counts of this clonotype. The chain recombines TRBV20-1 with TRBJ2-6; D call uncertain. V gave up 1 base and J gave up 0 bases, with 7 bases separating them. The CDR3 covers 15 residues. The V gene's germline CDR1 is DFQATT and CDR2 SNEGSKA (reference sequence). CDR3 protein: CSARAEDSGANVLTF. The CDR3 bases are TGCAGTGCTAGAGCTGAAGACTCTGGGGCCAACGTCCTGACTTTC.